The clone carrying this TCR beta chain showed up many times. Its antigen is undetermined. Authors' processing steps: The distant-metastasis classifier for papillary thyroid cancer was built from CDR3 differences across clinicopathological groups. TCRdb re-called the PCR reads with MiXCR. TCRdb, not the authors, supplied the V and J calls. The profile shows tens of thousands of clones, about an eighth of them singletons. Treatment of any kind had been given to no patient before thyroid surgery. This sample is drawn from a study of metastatic and nonmetastatic thyroid tumors. In the study overall: Malignant and benign thyroid patients had repertoires compared in peripheral blood and tumor or nodule tissue. Study observations and caveats: It was reported that TCR beta diversity was significantly higher in malignant thyroid tumors than benign nodules, in blood and tumor.

CDR3 size: 14 residues. Trimming cost V 1 base and J 2 bases, with 8 bases left between them. Germline values: CDR1 SGHTA, CDR2 FQGNSA. The chain couples TRBV7-2 to TRBJ1-2, with D perhaps TRBD1 (5 bases). Sequencing used blood. The receptor comes from a female donor with papillary thyroid cancer or a benign thyroid nodule (not recorded which). Some clones in this sample may be carry-over from other donors' samples. The DNA for the CDR3 is TGTGCCAGCAGCTTAGAACAGGCAAACTATGGCTACACCTTC. The encoded protein is CASSLEQANYGYTF.